Listed here are 20 T cell receptor beta chains from one sample, sequenced in a study of beta chain features in type 1 diabetes. Since all of the isolated RNA was reverse transcribed, expressed TCRB transcripts were what got sequenced. Profiling relied on immunoSEQ multiplex PCR, and the TCRdb table lists in-frame clones only, not all of them. The top ten clones hold roughly 0.42% of a sample with 130,000 to 150,000 clones, about 51% of them seen once. Material: Tregs from blood. The source of these receptors is a man younger than 35 in good health.

V and J are TRBV6-1 and TRBJ2-7; 7 nucleotides line up with TRBD1. This CDR3 region has 15 residues. Per germline, CDR1 MNHNS and CDR2 SASEGT. The V segment lost 3 bases and the J segment 3 bases; nucleotides outside the gene matches: 8. CDR3 residues: CASSEAGTEIYEQYF. CDR3 sequence (DNA): TGTGCCAGCAGTGAGGCCGGGACAGAGATCTACGAGCAGTACTTC.

This chain connects TRBV6-5 to TRBJ2-1; 7 bases match TRBD1. The CDR3 has 16 residues. The J segment lost 3 bases and the V segment lost 4 bases, leaving 9 bases of the junction unmatched. CDR1 and CDR2 from the germline V gene are MNHEY and SVGAGI. In nucleotides, the CDR3 is TGTGCCAGCAGTTTCGCCTTGGGGACAGTCTACAATGAGCAGTTCTTC. Translation gives CASSFALGTVYNEQFF.

V and J are TRBV14 and TRBJ2-7; possible D gene TRBD2, 6 bases. CDR1 is SGHDN and CDR2 is FVKESK in the germline V gene. The CDR3 length is 16 residues. V was trimmed by 7 bases and J by 1 base, leaving 20 bases between them. The CDR3 protein is CASMKTWGVLSYEQYF. The CDR3 region has the DNA TGTGCCAGCATGAAGACTTGGGGGGTTTTGTCCTACGAGCAGTACTTC.

This chain connects TRBV4-2 to TRBJ1-4; TRBD1 is a possible D gene (5 bases). This CDR3 has 13 residues. Germline values: CDR1 LGHNA, CDR2 YNFKEQ. Trimming took 4 bases from V and 10 from J, leaving 13 bases between them. As DNA, the CDR3 is TGTGCCAGCAGCCTTAGACAGTTGGGAAAACTGTTTTTT. It specifies CASSLRQLGKLFF.

This chain uses TRBV4-3 with TRBJ1-5; 8 bases map to TRBD1. The length of the CDR3 is 18 residues. The ends lost 4 bases at V and 2 bases at J; junction bases unmatched: 13. Looked up from germline, CDR1 is LGHNA and CDR2 is YSLEER. This chain's CDR3 is CASSLNLMTGEGNQPQHF. The CDR3 DNA reads as TGCGCCAGCAGCCTAAACTTGATGACAGGGGAGGGCAATCAGCCCCAGCATTTT.

This clone has only a few counts. The chain is built from TRBV18 and TRBJ2-7, with TRBD1 matching 7 bases. The CDR3 contains 15 residues. V dropped 2 bases and J dropped 5; count of bases not matched to a gene: 9. Germline V gene lookup returns CDR1 KGHSH and CDR2 LQKENI. In DNA, the CDR3 is TGTGCCAGCTCACCAATTCGACAGGGCGGTGACGAGCAGTACTTC. Its translation: CASSPIRQGGDEQYF.

This clone showed up just once. The J gene is TRBJ1-1, the V gene TRBV19; TRBD1 agrees at 9 bases. Trimming at V came to 5 bases and at J to 5 bases, leaving 6 bases not matched to a gene. This CDR3 has 14 residues. Germline V CDR1 and CDR2: LNHDA, SQIVND (reference sequence). The CDR3 bases are TGTGCCAGTAGTGTGGGACAGGGCCGAACTGAAGCTTTCTTT. The encoded protein is CASSVGQGRTEAFF.

There are a few counts of this clone. The J gene is TRBJ2-7, the V gene TRBV6-1, with D uncertain. Germline values: CDR1 MNHNS, CDR2 SASEGT. The CDR3 length is 15 residues. Between the trimmed V and J ends, which lost 6 bases and 0 bases, there was a span of 15 bases. This CDR3 is CASSLVQASSYEQYF. The CDR3 DNA sequence: TGTGCCAGCAGCCTTGTTCAAGCGTCCTCCTACGAGCAGTACTTC.

The gene calls are TRBV5-4 and TRBJ2-3, with a tentative D call TRBD2 (7 bases). Germline V gene data show CDR1 as SGHNT and CDR2 as YYREEE (reference sequence). V gave up 0 bases and J gave up 5 bases, with 13 bases separating them. The CDR3 extends over 15 amino acids. CDR3 sequence (DNA): TGTGCCAGCAGCTTGGGTCGGGGGGCTATAGATACGCAGTATTTT. It codes for CASSLGRGAIDTQYF.

The V call is TRBV28, the J call TRBJ1-2; TRBD1 aligns across 9 bases. Germline V gene lookup returns CDR1 MDHEN and CDR2 SYDVKM. V lost 4 bases and J lost 2; bases outside the gene matches: 20. The CDR3 length is 20 residues. This CDR3 reads CASSSITPLTGGYLNYGYTF. The CDR3 DNA reads as TGTGCCAGCAGTTCCATCACCCCTCTCACAGGGGGCTACCTCAACTATGGCTACACCTTC.

Regarding this clone: At one boundary the junction diverges from the germline segment, which might be a read error. The sample holds other DNA sequences that translate to the same CDR3. The chain combines TRBV7-2 with TRBJ1-6, with TRBD1 as a possible D gene (5 bases). The CDR3 is made up of 14 amino acids. The V gene's germline CDR1 is SGHTA and CDR2 FQGNSA. This CDR3 reads CASSLAGDNSPLHF. The CDR3 region has the DNA TGTGCCAGCAGCTTAGCAGGGGATAATTCCCCCCTCCACTTT.

The chain has TRBV27 and TRBJ2-3; D call uncertain. Germline CDR1 is MNHEY and CDR2 is SMNVEV (reference sequence). The CDR3 length is 16 residues. V shed 4 bases and J shed 2 bases, with 16 bases lying between them. The CDR3 DNA is TGTGCCAGCAGTTCCAGAGCCCACTACTTCACAGATACGCAGTATTTT. Amino acid sequence: CASSSRAHYFTDTQYF.

The chain has TRBV5-1 and TRBJ1-2; D may be TRBD1 (6 bases). Germline V lookup: CDR1 SGHRS, CDR2 YFSETQ. The CDR3 is 16 amino acids. The V end was cut by 4 bases, the J end by 8 bases, with 24 bases between. CDR3 DNA sequence: TGCGCCAGCAGCCCCTCAGTCTCCACCCAGGGGCTGGGCTACACCTTC. Translation gives CASSPSVSTQGLGYTF.

V gene TRBV2 combines with J gene TRBJ1-5, with D perhaps matching TRBD1 (6 bases). Germline lookup yields CDR1 SNHLY and CDR2 FYNNEI. This CDR3 is built from 12 residues. V was clipped by 7 bases and J by 2 bases, with 6 bases between them. The CDR3 DNA reads as TGTGCCAGCAACAGGGGCAATCAGCCCCAGCATTTT. Encoded protein: CASNRGNQPQHF. Filled out from reference TRBV2 and TRBJ1-5, the complete variable domain reads EPEVTQTPSHQVTQMGQEVILRCVPISNHLYFYWYRQILGQKVEFLVSFYNNEISEKSEIFDDQFSVERPDGSNFTLKIRSTKLEDSAMYFCASNRGNQPQHFGDGTRLSIL.

The genes are TRBV7-3 and TRBJ2-5; TRBD2 is a possible D gene (5 bases). The CDR3 runs 15 residues. Germline values: CDR1 SGHTA, CDR2 FQGTGA. The V end was cut by 1 base, the J end by 5 bases, with 14 bases between. For the CDR3, the DNA is TGTGCCAGCAGCTTAAACGCGATACGGGGTGAGACCCAGTACTTC. Translation gives CASSLNAIRGETQYF.

This clone was found a few times. The J gene is TRBJ1-5, the V gene TRBV28; 10 bases are a match to TRBD1. The CDR3 length is 14 residues. Unmatched junction bases numbered 5, after V lost 5 bases and J lost 7 bases. Looked up from germline, CDR1 is MDHEN and CDR2 is SYDVKM. CDR3 sequence: CASSLGQGGQPQHF. The CDR3 DNA sequence: TGTGCCAGCAGTCTCGGACAGGGGGGACAGCCCCAGCATTTT. Full variable domain (rest looked up from reference TRBV28 and TRBJ1-5): DVKVTQSSRYLVKRTGEKVFLECVQDMDHENMFWYRQDPGLGLRLIYFSYDVKMKEKGDIPEGYSVSREKKERFSLILESASTNQTSMYLCASSLGQGGQPQHFGDGTRLSIL.

This clone came up a few times. The chain has TRBV25-1 and TRBJ2-1, with a tentative D call TRBD2 (6 bases). V was pared by 4 bases and J by 9 bases, with 13 bases between. CDR1 MGHDK and CDR2 SYGVNS come from the germline V gene. CDR3 length: 13 amino acids. The DNA for the CDR3 is TGTGCCAGCAGTGGAACCGGGAGTCTTGAGCAGTTCTTC. Translated, it gives CASSGTGSLEQFF.

The table lists this clone with a few counts. Mismatch with germline at one junction end may stem from a read error. V gene TRBV7-2 combines with J gene TRBJ2-3, with TRBD2 matching over 7 bases. Germline CDR1 SGHTA, CDR2 FQGNSA. This CDR3 spans 16 amino acids. The chain's CDR3 is CASSLASGTSTDTQYF. In DNA form, the CDR3 reads TGTGCCAGCAGCCTAGCTAGCGGAACTAGCACAGATACGCAGTATTTT. The full variable domain, rest sourced from reference TRBV7-2 and TRBJ2-3, is GAGVSQSPSNKVTEKGKDVELRCDPISGHTALYWYRQSLGQGLEFLIYFQGNSAPDKSGLPSDRFSAERTGGSVSTLTIQRTQQEDSAVYLCASSLASGTSTDTQYFGPGTRLTVL.

The chain uses TRBV11-1 and TRBJ2-7; TRBD2 might be the D (6 bases). The germline gives CDR1 SGHAT, CDR2 FQDESV (reference sequence). The V end lost 2 bases, the J end lost 1 base, and 9 bases lay between the germline ends. The CDR3 is made up of 14 amino acids. CDR3 DNA sequence: TGTGCCAGCAGCTTAAGGGACTTTTCCTACGAGCAGTACTTC. Translated: CASSLRDFSYEQYF.

This clone was recorded a few times. This chain joins TRBV6-6 and TRBJ2-3; unclear D gene. Germline V CDR1 and CDR2: MNHNY, SVGAGI (reference sequence). Trimming shortened V by 0 bases and J by 6 bases, and 13 bases separated the two germline ends. This CDR3 has 15 residues. This CDR3 is CASSYSTPGLDTQYF. The CDR3 DNA reads as TGTGCCAGCAGTTACTCGACCCCTGGGCTGGATACGCAGTATTTT.